What follows is one TCR beta chain and its context. Its antigen is not identified. The sample is drawn from a study of OX40 agonist ivuxolimab in advanced cancers. Study background: The drug used for patients, ivuxolimab, was an agonistic anti-OX40 (CD134) antibody. Every 2 weeks, ivuxolimab was infused into the patients intravenously at between 0.01 and 10 mg/kg.

The study, taken as a whole, reports: Expanded clones were, on average, more numerous in CD8+ T cells than in CD4+.

Germline V gene lookup returns CDR1 SGHNT and CDR2 YYREEE (reference sequence). The CDR3 length is 15 residues. The V end was cut by 4 bases, the J end by 4 bases, with 14 bases between. Patients with autoimmune history or systemic immunosuppression were excluded. The data were produced by immunoSEQ multiplex PCR, yet TCRdb's version contains in-frame clones alone and is incomplete. The data contain some 65,000 clones, about 85% of them singletons. This receptor was identified in an adult with an advanced solid tumor such as melanoma, head and neck, liver or kidney cancer. V gene TRBV5-4 combines with J gene TRBJ2-2, with D maybe TRBD1 (5 bases). The sample here was CD4+ or CD8+ T cells sorted from blood, taken in a trial of the OX40 agonist ivuxolimab. In DNA form, the CDR3 reads TGTGCCAGCAGCCCCGTAGGGGTGGGCACCGGGGAGCTGTTTTTT. Its protein product is CASSPVGVGTGELFF.